The 14 T cell receptor beta chains presented below share a single source sample, sequenced in a study of shared clonotypes between healthy human individuals (dated by TCRdb to 2020 to 2021). Library generation was performed with the immunoSEQ multiplex PCR assay. TCRdb's version of the immuneACCESS table is confined to in-frame rearrangements and falls short of the full clone set. An unresolved V gene accounts for under half of the shortfall where checked; the remainder is of unknown origin. The table for this sample lists more than 2,000,000 clones; approximately 94% of them were counted only once. The ten top clones hold over 0.12% of the sample. What was sequenced was naive CD4+ T cells sorted from blood. Sample cell subset or site, as interpreted from the label and publication: CD45RA+ positively selected. Receptors originate from a young man in good health.

V is TRBV29-1 and J is TRBJ2-1, with 12 positions matching TRBD2. Germline V gene sequence: CDR1 SQVTM, CDR2 ANQGSEA. After removal of 7 bases from V and 5 bases from J, the junction contained 3 bases not matched to a gene. This CDR3 has 13 amino acids. CDR3 in DNA: TGCAGCGCTAGACTAGCGGGAGACAATGAGCAGTTCTTC. It encodes CSARLAGDNEQFF.

This chain uses TRBV6-1 with TRBJ2-7; 8 bases align to TRBD2. The J segment lost 3 bases and the V segment lost 6 bases, leaving 10 bases of the junction unmatched. CDR1 and CDR2 (germline): MNHNS, SASEGT. The CDR3 has 15 amino acids. The CDR3 here is CASRTPGLVGYEQYF. CDR3 DNA sequence: TGTGCCAGCAGAACCCCGGGACTAGTCGGCTACGAGCAGTACTTC.

This clone was seen a handful of times. The chain carries TRBV19 and TRBJ2-2; 11 positions agree with TRBD1. V shed 4 bases, J shed 6 bases, and the junction held 1 base outside the gene matches. This CDR3 comprises 14 residues. Germline V CDR1 and CDR2: LNHDA, SQIVND (reference sequence). For the CDR3, the DNA is TGTGCCAGTAGTACGGGACAGGGGGCCGGGGAGCTGTTTTTT. Translating gives CASSTGQGAGELFF.

The V and J genes are TRBV7-3 and TRBJ1-2; D is ambiguous. Germline values: CDR1 SGHTA, CDR2 FQGTGA. This CDR3 comprises 13 residues. With 0 bases removed from V and 8 bases from J, the gap between germline ends came to 10 bases. The CDR3 DNA is TGTGCCAGCAGCTTAACCGATCGAGGGGGCTACACCTTC. This encodes CASSLTDRGGYTF.

The chain uses TRBV9 and TRBJ2-1; TRBD2 matches at 8 bases. J was trimmed by 9 bases and V by 4 bases; bases with no gene match: 9. The CDR3 extends over 14 amino acids. The V gene's germline CDR1 is SGDLS and CDR2 YYNGEE. CDR3 amino acids: CASSLTSSGLEQFF. The CDR3 region has the DNA TGTGCCAGCAGCCTAACTTCTAGCGGGCTTGAGCAGTTCTTC.

The genes are TRBV18 and TRBJ1-5, with no clear D. Germline values: CDR1 KGHSH, CDR2 LQKENI. This CDR3 comprises 15 residues. Trimming cost V 2 bases and J 3 bases, with 11 bases left between them. CDR3 bases: TGTGCCAGCTCACCAATGCAGAGCCTCAATCAGCCCCAGCATTTT. Translated: CASSPMQSLNQPQHF.

This clone was picked up a small number of times. This sequence joins TRBV7-2 and TRBJ1-1; possible D gene TRBD1, 6 bases. V was shortened by 3 bases and J by 4 bases, with 12 bases between the two germline ends. CDR3 length: 14 amino acids. Germline values: CDR1 SGHTA, CDR2 FQGNSA. In DNA form, the CDR3 reads TGTGCCAGCAGCTTCACACAGGGATCCACTGAAGCTTTCTTT. Amino acids: CASSFTQGSTEAFF.

A word on this clone: Likely a read error: the CDR3 ends without its conserved phenylalanine or tryptophan. It is unclear where the CDR3 begins or ends on the DNA, so no DNA is shown, and the CDR3 is as TCRdb lists it. The chain has TRBV29-1 and TRBJ1-1; the D segment call TRBD1 is taken from the table without a DNA check. The CDR3 contains 8 residues when both ends are counted. Germline CDR1 reads SQVTM; CDR2 reads ANQGSEA. The CDR3 spells CSVDMTER.

V usage is TRBV4-3 and J usage is TRBJ2-1, with 16 nucleotides matching TRBD2. This CDR3 is built from 17 residues. CDR1 and CDR2 (germline): LGHNA, YSLEER. Losses at the gene ends were 5 bases for V and 7 bases for J; bases not matched to a gene: 8. This chain's CDR3 is CASSSGLAGGPGNEQFF. In DNA, the CDR3 is TGCGCCAGCAGCTCGGGACTAGCGGGAGGGCCGGGGAATGAGCAGTTCTTC.

The gene calls are TRBV7-2 and TRBJ1-5; D ambiguous. Germline CDR1 and CDR2: SGHTA and FQGNSA. Trimming removed 2 bases at V and 3 bases at J, with 11 bases between. The CDR3 is 15 residues long. The CDR3 bases are TGTGCCAGCAGCTTATCTCGCGGCGACAATCAGCCCCAGCATTTT. Translated: CASSLSRGDNQPQHF.

J is TRBJ1-2 and V is TRBV7-2, with TRBD1 as a possible D gene (6 bases). This CDR3 has 13 amino acids. Germline V gene lookup returns CDR1 SGHTA and CDR2 FQGNSA. The V and J ends lost 3 bases and 8 bases respectively, with 13 bases between them. Here the CDR3 reads CASSLPTGRGYTF. CDR3 bases: TGTGCCAGCAGCTTGCCAACAGGGCGGGGCTACACCTTC.

The V gene is TRBV6-6, the J gene TRBJ1-2, with 8 nucleotides matching TRBD1. CDR1 MNHNY and CDR2 SVGAGI come from the germline V gene (reference sequence). Trimming cost V 4 bases and J 6 bases; bases outside gene matches: 4. The CDR3 has 13 residues. CDR3 nucleotides: TGTGCCAGCAGTTTACAGGGGGACCATGGCTACACCTTC. Translating gives CASSLQGDHGYTF.

J is TRBJ2-2 and V is TRBV18; tentatively, D is TRBD1 (6 bases). With 6 bases removed from V and 0 bases from J, the gap between germline ends came to 17 bases. CDR3 length: 17 amino acids. In germline, CDR1 is KGHSH, CDR2 LQKENI. The CDR3 is CASSPYSPGANTGELFF. The CDR3 DNA reads as TGTGCCAGCTCCCCCTATAGCCCAGGGGCGAACACCGGGGAGCTGTTTTTT.

Comments on this clone: The sample has other DNA sequences that encode this CDR3 too. The chain carries TRBV5-1 and TRBJ2-2, with D possibly TRBD1 on 6 matching bases. The CDR3 covers 14 residues. Germline V gene lookup returns CDR1 SGHRS and CDR2 YFSETQ. V was trimmed by 4 bases and J by 1 base, leaving 8 bases between them. This chain's CDR3 is CASSVQGNTGELFF. CDR3 DNA sequence: TGCGCCAGCAGCGTACAGGGGAACACCGGGGAGCTGTTTTTT.